This paragraph reports one TCR beta chain. This record comes from a study of blood T cell repertoires in COVID-19. Study overall: Samples of COVID-19 (acute and convalescent) were obtained from the United States, Italy and Spain. T cells, B-cell-depleted T cells, or PBMCs provided the cDNA or gDNA that served as material.

Germline V CDR1 and CDR2: SQVTM, ANQGSEA. Losses at the gene ends were 6 bases for V and 4 bases for J; bases not matched to a gene: 5. The CDR3 is 15 amino acids. Source study methods: Amplification of reference gene primers provided the estimated nucleated cell counts. Produced via immunoSEQ multiplex PCR; TCRdb's table is partial and in-frame only. The V and J calls and the clone size are those of that table, but D and trimming were determined from the DNA. The table has over 85,000 clones, roughly 85% seen once. The chain carries TRBV29-1 and TRBJ1-6; 11 bases agree with TRBD1. Sequenced input: peripheral blood. The TCR comes from a woman aged 80 or over with active or convalescent COVID-19. The CDR3 spells CSVRRDRGYNSPLHF. Written as DNA, the CDR3 is TGCAGCGTCCGACGGGACAGGGGGTATAATTCACCCCTCCACTTT.